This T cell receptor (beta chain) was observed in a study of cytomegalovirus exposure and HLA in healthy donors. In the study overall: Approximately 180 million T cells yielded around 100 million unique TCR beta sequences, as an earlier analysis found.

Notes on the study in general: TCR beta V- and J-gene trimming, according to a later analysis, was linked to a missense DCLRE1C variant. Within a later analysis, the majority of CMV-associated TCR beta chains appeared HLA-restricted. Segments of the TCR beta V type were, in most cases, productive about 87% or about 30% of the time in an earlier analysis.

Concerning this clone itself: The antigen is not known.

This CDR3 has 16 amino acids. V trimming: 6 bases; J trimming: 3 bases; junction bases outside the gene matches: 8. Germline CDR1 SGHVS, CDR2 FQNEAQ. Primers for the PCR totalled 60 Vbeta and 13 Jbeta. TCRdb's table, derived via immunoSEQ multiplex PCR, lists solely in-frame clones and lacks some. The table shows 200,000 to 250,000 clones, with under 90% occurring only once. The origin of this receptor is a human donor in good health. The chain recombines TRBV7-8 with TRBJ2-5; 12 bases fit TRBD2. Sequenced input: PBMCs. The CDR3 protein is CASRRPSGRAEETQYF. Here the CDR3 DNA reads TGTGCCAGCAGGCGTCCTAGCGGGAGGGCGGAAGAGACCCAGTACTTC. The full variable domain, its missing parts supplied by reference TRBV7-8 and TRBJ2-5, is GAGVSQSPRYKVAKRGQDVALRCDPISGHVSLFWYQQALGQGPEFLTYFQNEAQLDKSGLPSDRFFAERPEGSVSTLKIQRTQQEDSAVYLCASRRPSGRAEETQYFGPGTRLLVL.